These T cell receptor beta chains were read from a single sample in a study of control samples from healthy donors and cancer patients. Sequencing was performed with immunoSEQ multiplex PCR; in TCRdb, only in-frame clones are kept and a portion is missing. The sample lists roughly 130,000 clones, 70% to 90% occurring once. The sample consisted of blood. These receptors were obtained from a man aged 50 or older in good health. CDR3s include the opening cysteine and the closing phenylalanine or tryptophan. Each record gives: J gene, CDR3 length, D gene, V gene, clone size, CDR3 protein, CDR3 DNA. A D gene is named only where the DNA matches it firmly. The size of a clone is reported for some rows only, either as once, few or many, or as a class for expanded clones.

J gene: TRBJ1-6
CDR3 length: 19
D gene: NA
V gene: TRBV11-2
clone size: NA
CDR3 protein: CASSLLRDATSSYNSPLHF
CDR3 DNA: TGTGCCAGCAGCTTACTTCGAGACGCCACGAGCTCCTATAATTCACCCCTCCACTTT

J gene: TRBJ1-5
CDR3 length: 13
D gene: NA
V gene: TRBV30
clone size: NA
CDR3 protein: CAWSADSSQPQHF
CDR3 DNA: TGTGCCTGGAGTGCAGACAGTAGTCAGCCCCAGCATTTT

J gene: TRBJ2-2
CDR3 length: 15
D gene: NA
V gene: TRBV30
clone size: NA
CDR3 protein: CAWRGTAGFTGELFF
CDR3 DNA: TGTGCCTGGAGGGGGACAGCGGGCTTCACCGGGGAGCTGTTTTTT

J gene: TRBJ1-1
CDR3 length: 13
D gene: NA
V gene: TRBV29-1
clone size: NA
CDR3 protein: CSVEQGFGTEAFF
CDR3 DNA: TGCAGCGTTGAACAGGGTTTCGGCACTGAAGCTTTCTTT

J gene: TRBJ2-6
CDR3 length: 18
D gene: NA
V gene: TRBV9
clone size: once
CDR3 protein: CASSVNTGVTSGANVLTF
CDR3 DNA: TGTGCCAGCAGCGTGAACACCGGGGTAACCTCTGGGGCCAACGTCCTGACTTTC

J gene: TRBJ1-2
CDR3 length: 12
D gene: NA
V gene: TRBV9
clone size: NA
CDR3 protein: CASSQGPIGYTF
CDR3 DNA: TGTGCCAGCAGTCAAGGCCCTATCGGCTACACCTTC

J gene: TRBJ2-5
CDR3 length: 16
D gene: NA
V gene: TRBV7-2
clone size: NA
CDR3 protein: CASSLLGPQTPGTQYF
CDR3 DNA: TGTGCCAGCAGCTTATTAGGCCCGCAAACCCCAGGAACCCAGTACTTC

J gene: TRBJ1-1
CDR3 length: 15
D gene: NA
V gene: TRBV5-1
clone size: NA
CDR3 protein: CASSFRVGAVTEAFF
CDR3 DNA: TGCGCCAGCAGCTTCCGGGTAGGGGCGGTCACTGAAGCTTTCTTT

J gene: TRBJ1-2
CDR3 length: 14
D gene: TRBD1
V gene: TRBV11-3
clone size: NA
CDR3 protein: CASSFGQGVDGYTF
CDR3 DNA: TGTGCCAGCAGCTTCGGACAGGGGGTAGATGGCTACACCTTC

J gene: TRBJ1-5
CDR3 length: 13
D gene: NA
V gene: TRBV28
clone size: NA
CDR3 protein: CASSPGINQPQHF
CDR3 DNA: TGTGCCAGCAGTCCGGGGATAAATCAGCCCCAGCATTTT

J gene: TRBJ1-3
CDR3 length: 15
D gene: NA
V gene: TRBV6-1
clone size: NA
CDR3 protein: CASSEVTEAGNTIYF
CDR3 DNA: TGTGCCAGCAGTGAAGTAACAGAAGCTGGAAACACCATATATTTT

J gene: TRBJ2-3
CDR3 length: 14
D gene: TRBD2
V gene: TRBV7-2
clone size: NA
CDR3 protein: CASSLGLTGDTQYF
CDR3 DNA: TGTGCCAGCAGCTTGGGACTAACGGGAGATACGCAGTATTTT

J gene: TRBJ1-1
CDR3 length: 13
D gene: NA
V gene: TRBV29-1
clone size: NA
CDR3 protein: CSVASAMNTEAFF
CDR3 DNA: TGCAGCGTGGCCTCAGCTATGAACACTGAAGCTTTCTTT

J gene: TRBJ2-3
CDR3 length: 17
D gene: TRBD2
V gene: TRBV28
clone size: NA
CDR3 protein: CASSTPLGAGESDTQYF
CDR3 DNA: TGTGCCAGCAGTACCCCGTTGGGAGCGGGGGAGTCAGATACGCAGTATTTT

J gene: TRBJ2-7
CDR3 length: 13
D gene: TRBD2
V gene: TRBV5-1
clone size: NA
CDR3 protein: CASSLTSGYEQYF
CDR3 DNA: TGCGCCAGCAGCTTGACTAGCGGGTACGAGCAGTACTTC

J gene: TRBJ2-2
CDR3 length: 15
D gene: NA
V gene: TRBV6-5
clone size: NA
CDR3 protein: CASTRGGTNTGELFF
CDR3 DNA: TGTGCCAGCACTAGGGGGGGGACGAACACCGGGGAGCTGTTTTTT

J gene: TRBJ2-1
CDR3 length: 17
D gene: NA
V gene: TRBV1
clone size: NA
CDR3 protein: CTSSHGTSESSYNEQFF
CDR3 DNA: TGCACCAGCAGCCATGGTACTAGCGAGAGCTCCTACAATGAGCAGTTCTTC

J gene: TRBJ1-6
CDR3 length: 14
D gene: NA
V gene: TRBV7-9
clone size: NA
CDR3 protein: CASSFPTENSPLHF
CDR3 DNA: TGTGCCAGCAGCTTTCCAACGGAGAATTCACCCCTCCACTTT

J gene: TRBJ2-2
CDR3 length: 15
D gene: NA
V gene: TRBV6-5
clone size: NA
CDR3 protein: CASHTGTLGTGELFF
CDR3 DNA: TGTGCCAGCCACACCGGGACACTTGGGACCGGGGAGCTGTTTTTT

J gene: TRBJ2-7
CDR3 length: 17
D gene: TRBD1
V gene: TRBV5-5
clone size: NA
CDR3 protein: CASSLFAGQGGSYEQYF
CDR3 DNA: TGTGCCAGCAGCTTGTTTGCAGGACAGGGGGGTTCCTACGAGCAGTACTTC

J gene: TRBJ2-7
CDR3 length: 13
D gene: NA
V gene: TRBV5-5
clone size: NA
CDR3 protein: CASSSTQGYEQYF
CDR3 DNA: TGTGCCAGCAGCTCAACACAGGGCTACGAGCAGTACTTC

J gene: TRBJ1-4
CDR3 length: 13
D gene: NA
V gene: TRBV29-1
clone size: NA
CDR3 protein: CSCRGGAREKLFF
CDR3 DNA: TGCAGCTGCCGTGGGGGGGCTCGTGAAAAACTGTTTTTT

J gene: TRBJ2-6
CDR3 length: 17
D gene: TRBD1
V gene: TRBV11-3
clone size: NA
CDR3 protein: CASSLGTGYRGANVLTF
CDR3 DNA: TGTGCCAGCAGCTTAGGGACAGGGTACCGTGGGGCCAACGTCCTGACTTTC

J gene: TRBJ1-4
CDR3 length: 13
D gene: NA
V gene: TRBV19
clone size: NA
CDR3 protein: CASSIISGVELFF
CDR3 DNA: TGTGCCAGTAGTATAATTTCGGGTGTGGAACTGTTTTTT

J gene: TRBJ2-5
CDR3 length: 17
D gene: TRBD1
V gene: TRBV24-1
clone size: NA
CDR3 protein: CATSDRGDRGQGETQYF
CDR3 DNA: TGTGCCACCAGTGACCGGGGGGACAGGGGGCAAGGGGAGACCCAGTACTTC

J gene: TRBJ2-2
CDR3 length: 12
D gene: NA
V gene: TRBV25-1
clone size: NA
CDR3 protein: CASSLDTSKLFF
CDR3 DNA: TGTGCCAGCAGTCTTGACACCTCAAAGCTGTTTTTT

J gene: TRBJ1-5
CDR3 length: 12
D gene: NA
V gene: TRBV9
clone size: once
CDR3 protein: CASSVDYQPQHF
CDR3 DNA: TGTGCCAGCAGCGTAGACTATCAGCCCCAGCATTTT

J gene: TRBJ2-2
CDR3 length: 13
D gene: NA
V gene: TRBV7-9
clone size: NA
CDR3 protein: CASSSTVTGELFF
CDR3 DNA: TGTGCCAGCAGCTCGACAGTAACCGGGGAGCTGTTTTTT

J gene: TRBJ1-6
CDR3 length: 13
D gene: NA
V gene: TRBV19
clone size: few
CDR3 protein: CASSWARGSPLHF
CDR3 DNA: TGTGCCAGTAGTTGGGCCAGGGGATCACCCCTCCACTTT

J gene: TRBJ2-2
CDR3 length: 13
D gene: NA
V gene: TRBV2
clone size: NA
CDR3 protein: CASRVTSRGELFF
CDR3 DNA: TGTGCCAGCAGAGTTACTAGTCGCGGGGAGCTGTTTTTT

J gene: TRBJ2-3
CDR3 length: 15
D gene: TRBD1
V gene: TRBV27
clone size: NA
CDR3 protein: CASSDRDRPTDTQYF
CDR3 DNA: TGTGCCAGCAGCGACCGGGACAGGCCCACAGATACGCAGTATTTT

J gene: TRBJ2-1
CDR3 length: 14
D gene: TRBD2
V gene: TRBV30
clone size: NA
CDR3 protein: CAWKRGALGDEQFF
CDR3 DNA: TGTGCCTGGAAGCGGGGGGCGCTGGGAGATGAGCAGTTCTTC